This T cell receptor beta chain emerged from a study of T cells in Graves' hyperthyroidism and ophthalmopathy. Turning to the study itself: The initial diagnosis was the point when peripheral blood was collected, ahead of any treatment.

Exclusion followed for patients with uncontrolled infection, other autoimmune disease, pregnancy or lactation. Clinical symptoms, serum thyroxine and TRAb, thyroid ultrasound and orbital computed tomography were used for the diagnoses. This clonotype has only a few counts. This CDR3 is built from 15 residues. The germline V gene has CDR1 LGHDT and CDR2 YNNKEL (reference sequence). Trimming cost V 4 bases and J 4 bases, with 14 bases left between them. RNA transcripts gave rise to amplified TCR beta CDR3 regions. Researchers ran a first-round RT-PCR on the TCR CDR3 using the HTBI primer set. TCRdb re-analysed the multiplex PCR reads in MiXCR, keeping a single row per CDR3 protein. The table has about 720,000 distinct CDR3 sequences, about 17% seen once; the top ten hold 8.4%.

The V and J genes are TRBV3-1 and TRBJ1-3, with D unresolved. The receptor comes from a man younger than 30 with Graves' hyperthyroidism. Sequenced: blood. The DNA of the CDR3 is TGTGCCAGCAGCCCCTTATCGGGAGGCGGAAACACCATATATTTT. Amino acids: CASSPLSGGGNTIYF.